Following are 26 T cell receptor beta chains from one sample sequenced in a study of T cells after yellow fever vaccination. TCRdb analysed the 5' RACE reads with MiXCR anew, one entry per CDR3 protein. The table records hundreds of thousands of distinct CDR3 sequences, roughly 13% of them present only once. Sequencing used PBMCs, obtained on the day of the yellow fever booster vaccination. The source is a man aged 25-45 years who received the YFV17D yellow fever vaccine.

In its sample, this clonotype was seen a few times. The chain joins TRBV15 to TRBJ2-1; 15 bases map to TRBD2. The J segment lost 5 bases and the V segment lost 1 base, leaving 6 bases of the junction unmatched. CDR3 length: 18 residues. CDR1 is LNHNV, CDR2 YYDKDF, per germline (reference sequence). This chain's CDR3 is CATSRAGLAGGPNNEQFF. In DNA form, the CDR3 reads TGTGCCACCAGCAGAGCCGGACTAGCGGGAGGGCCGAACAATGAGCAGTTCTTC.

Comment on this clonotype: The junction and the germline gene differ at one end; a read error may be behind it. The chain couples TRBV10-1 to TRBJ2-1; tentatively, D is TRBD1 or TRBD2 (6 bases each). Germline CDR1 is WNHNN and CDR2 is SYGVQD (reference sequence). This CDR3 is 14 amino acids long. The CDR3 nucleotides read TGCGCCAGCAGTGACCCAAAAGGGGGGCTAGCGCAACGCTTC. Its translation is CASSDPKGGLAQRF.

This clonotype occurred a few times. V gene TRBV5-5 combines with J gene TRBJ2-3; the D gene is possibly TRBD2 (6 bases). This CDR3 has 16 amino acids. V was clipped by 4 bases and J by 2 bases, with 17 bases between them. CDR1 is SGHKS, CDR2 YYEKEE, per germline (reference sequence). The CDR3 sequence: CASSPNGGGSTDTQYF. The CDR3 DNA sequence: TGTGCCAGCAGCCCGAATGGTGGAGGGTCCACAGATACGCAGTATTTT.

This clonotype was detected a few times. This chain uses TRBV9 with TRBJ2-4, with D maybe TRBD2 (5 bases). The CDR3 covers 17 residues. The ends were cut back, 0 bases at V and 6 bases at J, with 19 bases in the middle. Germline loops: CDR1 SGDLS, CDR2 YYNGEE. CDR3 sequence: CASSVASTPSGPNIQYF. Written as DNA, the CDR3 is TGTGCCAGCAGCGTAGCGTCAACCCCCAGCGGACCAAACATTCAGTACTTC.

V is TRBV5-1 and J is TRBJ2-3, with a possible D match to TRBD1 (6 bases). V gave up 2 bases and J gave up 2 bases, with 15 bases separating them. Germline V gene sequence: CDR1 SGHRS, CDR2 YFSETQ. The CDR3 sequence is 16 residues long. CDR3 nucleotides: TGCGCCAGCAGCTTACAGGGTCCCGGCTACACAGATACGCAGTATTTT. This translates into CASSLQGPGYTDTQYF.

The gene calls are TRBV6-1 and TRBJ1-1; D gene unclear. The CDR3 has 15 amino acids. CDR1 is MNHNS, CDR2 SASEGT, per germline. V was trimmed by 7 bases and J by 1 base, leaving 16 bases between them. The CDR3 bases are TGTGCCAGCATTCTAACCGTACATGGGAACACTGAAGCTTTCTTT. Translating it yields CASILTVHGNTEAFF.

This sequence joins TRBV10-1 and TRBJ2-3, with D possibly being TRBD2 (7 bases). V gave up 3 bases and J gave up 1 base, with 11 bases separating them. The CDR3 totals 15 residues. Germline CDR1 and CDR2: WNHNN and SYGVQD (reference sequence). The CDR3, as DNA: TGCGCCAGCAGTGACCGAGGGGGGGGCACAGATACGCAGTATTTT. This codes for CASSDRGGGTDTQYF.

The chain joins TRBV4-3 to TRBJ2-7; TRBD2 matches 9 bases. Trimming removed 4 bases from V and 3 bases from J; junction bases left unmatched: 13. The CDR3 covers 17 residues. Germline loops: CDR1 LGHNA, CDR2 YSLEER. The CDR3, as DNA: TGCGCCAGCAGCCCGAAACCGGGACTAGCCGGATTCTACGAGCAGTACTTC. Protein: CASSPKPGLAGFYEQYF.

The gene calls are TRBV5-1 and TRBJ2-7, with D tentatively TRBD1 (5 bases). This CDR3 has 15 amino acids. CDR1 SGHRS and CDR2 YFSETQ come from the germline V gene. V was trimmed by 3 bases and J by 3 bases, leaving 16 bases between them. The CDR3 loop reads CASSSSGQGVYEQYF. DNA for the CDR3: TGCGCCAGCAGCTCCTCCGGTCAGGGTGTCTACGAGCAGTACTTC.

This clonotype has just a few counts. The chain recombines TRBV3-1 with TRBJ2-7; D ambiguous. Trimming shortened V by 3 bases and J by 0 bases, and 9 bases separated the two germline ends. CDR3 length equals 14 residues. Germline CDR1 reads LGHDT; CDR2 reads YNNKEL (reference sequence). The DNA of the CDR3 is TGTGCCAGCAGCCACTCGTCTATCTCCTACGAGCAGTACTTC. It codes for CASSHSSISYEQYF.

CDR3 residues: CASSFGRALETQYF. CDR3 coding DNA: TGTGCCAGCAGTTTTGGGCGTGCCCTTGAGACCCAGTACTTC. The chain has TRBV5-5 and TRBJ2-5; D gene ambiguous. CDR3 size: 14 residues. The germline gives CDR1 SGHKS, CDR2 YYEKEE (reference sequence). Trimming pared 5 bases from V and 5 bases from J, leaving 16 bases between.

In its sample, this clonotype was seen many times. This rearrangement joins TRBV5-4 to TRBJ1-1; 9 bases align to TRBD1. Unmatched junction bases numbered 9, after V lost 4 bases and J lost 5 bases. Germline V lookup: CDR1 SGHNT, CDR2 YYREEE (reference sequence). The CDR3 sequence is 15 residues long. This chain's CDR3 is CASSGSRDRATEAFF. The CDR3 DNA sequence: TGTGCCAGCAGCGGCAGCCGGGACAGGGCTACTGAAGCTTTCTTT.

This clonotype has a handful of counts. The genes are TRBV12-3 or TRBV12-4 and TRBJ2-1; TRBD2 agrees at 13 bases. This CDR3 has 13 amino acids. V trimming: 10 bases; J trimming: 5 bases; junction bases outside the gene matches: 2. CDR3 residues: CATGLAGDNEQFF. CDR3 DNA sequence: TGTGCCACCGGACTAGCGGGAGACAATGAGCAGTTCTTC.

This chain links TRBV13 with TRBJ2-7; 8 positions agree with TRBD2. Unmatched junction bases numbered 3, after V lost 0 bases and J lost 2 bases. This CDR3 comprises 15 residues. Germline V lookup: CDR1 PRHDT, CDR2 FYEKMQ (reference sequence). The CDR3 loop is CASSLGIAGTYEQYF. DNA of the CDR3: TGTGCCAGCAGCTTAGGGATAGCGGGAACCTACGAGCAGTACTTC.

The chain has TRBV15 and TRBJ2-5; unclear D gene. The CDR3 loop spans 13 amino acids. Looked up from germline, CDR1 is LNHNV and CDR2 is YYDKDF (reference sequence). V was trimmed by 5 bases and J by 4 bases, leaving 11 bases between them. The CDR3 protein is CATSPVSSETQYF. For the CDR3, the DNA is TGTGCCACCAGCCCTGTCTCGTCAGAGACCCAGTACTTC.

The chain recombines TRBV20-1 with TRBJ2-1; 10 nucleotides agree with TRBD2. Germline CDR1 DFQATT, CDR2 SNEGSKA (reference sequence). J gave up 10 bases and V 6 bases, and 12 bases lay outside the gene matches. The CDR3 has 14 amino acids. Here the CDR3 reads CSARAGGPREEQFF. The CDR3 DNA follows: TGCAGTGCCCGAGCGGGAGGGCCCCGGGAGGAGCAGTTCTTC.

This clonotype was seen a few times. The V and J genes are TRBV12-3 or TRBV12-4 and TRBJ2-1; D is ambiguous. V was trimmed by 6 bases and J by 6 bases, leaving 12 bases between them. CDR3 length equals 13 residues. The CDR3 region has the DNA TGTGCCAGCAGCCCCCAAGGGCTCAATGAGCAGTTCTTC. Protein sequence: CASSPQGLNEQFF.

This rearrangement joins TRBV4-3 to TRBJ2-4; TRBD1 is a possible D gene (5 bases). From germline, CDR1 is LGHNA and CDR2 YSLEER. This CDR3 has 15 amino acids. V lost 1 base, J lost 3 bases, and 10 bases lay in between. This CDR3 is CASSQVWQGKNIQYF. The CDR3 DNA reads TGCGCCAGCAGCCAAGTATGGCAGGGCAAAAACATTCAGTACTTC.

This clonotype appeared a few times. Here the CDR3 reads CSAVLGGARDEAFF. DNA for the CDR3: TGCAGTGCCGTCTTGGGGGGGGCGCGGGATGAAGCTTTCTTT. This chain links TRBV20-1 with TRBJ1-1; maybe TRBD1 (6 bases). CDR1 DFQATT and CDR2 SNEGSKA come from the germline V gene (reference sequence). V was clipped by 6 bases and J by 7 bases, with 21 bases between them. The CDR3 has 14 residues.

There are many counts of this clonotype. The J gene is TRBJ2-3, the V gene TRBV12-3 or TRBV12-4; TRBD2 agrees at 7 bases. Germline trimming cut 0 bases from V and 0 bases from J; bases unmatched to any gene: 3. The CDR3 totals 16 residues. The CDR3 spells CASSLAGGPSTDTQYF. CDR3 sequence (DNA): TGTGCCAGCAGTTTAGCGGGAGGGCCTAGCACAGATACGCAGTATTTT.

Concerning this clonotype: Germline and junction disagree at one end, which may indicate a read error. This chain links TRBV7-3 with TRBJ2-7; D is uncertain. The CDR3 extends over 13 amino acids. The germline gives CDR1 SGHTA, CDR2 FQGTGA. This CDR3 is CASSSGPMYELYF. CDR3 coding DNA: TGTGCCAGCAGCTCCGGACCGATGTACGAGCTGTACTTC.

The J gene is TRBJ2-3, the V gene TRBV14; D is unclear. Trimming took 0 bases from V and 3 from J, leaving 13 bases between them. Germline values: CDR1 SGHDN, CDR2 FVKESK. This CDR3 region has 16 residues. The CDR3 protein is CASSQDRVSLTDTQYF. The DNA for the CDR3 is TGTGCCAGCAGCCAAGATCGCGTCTCTCTTACAGATACGCAGTATTTT. Full variable domain (missing parts from reference TRBV14 and TRBJ2-3): EAGVTQFPSHSVIEKGQTVTLRCDPISGHDNLYWYRRVMGKEIKFLLHFVKESKQDESGMPNNRFLAERTGGTYSTLKVQPAELEDSGVYFCASSQDRVSLTDTQYFGPGTRLTVL.

This clonotype was picked up a small number of times. The gene calls are TRBV18 and TRBJ2-7; D call uncertain. The CDR3 is 12 residues long. The germline CDR1 and CDR2 sequences are KGHSH and LQKENI. Deletions cut 2 bases from V and 6 bases from J, with 8 bases between. The DNA for the CDR3 is TGTGCCAGCTCACCAGGTAAAGTCGAGCAGTACTTC. Its translation is CASSPGKVEQYF.

This clonotype was seen a few times. The chain employs TRBV7-9 and TRBJ1-1; 10 positions agree with TRBD1. With 5 bases clipped from V and 1 base from J, the junction kept 4 bases outside the gene matches. CDR3 length equals 15 residues. Per the germline V gene, CDR1 is SEHNR and CDR2 is FQNEAQ (reference sequence). The CDR3 region has the DNA TGTGCCAGCAGCCCCGGGACAGGGGCGAACACTGAAGCTTTCTTT. As protein: CASSPGTGANTEAFF.

J is TRBJ2-5 and V is TRBV10-2, with D possibly matching TRBD1 (6 bases). The length of the CDR3 is 15 residues. Germline CDR1 is WSHSY and CDR2 is SAAADI. V was clipped by 3 bases and J by 5 bases, with 16 bases between them. The CDR3 DNA reads as TGCGCCAGCAGTGAAGGGGCAGGGGTGGAGGAGACCCAGTACTTC. Protein sequence: CASSEGAGVEETQYF.

In its sample, this clonotype was seen a few times. The chain couples TRBV5-1 to TRBJ2-7; 13 nucleotides match TRBD2. CDR3 length: 15 amino acids. After removal of 4 bases from V and 6 bases from J, the junction contained 7 bases not matched to a gene. Germline V lookup: CDR1 SGHRS, CDR2 YFSETQ. Here the CDR3 reads CASSPRTSGRGEQYF. DNA for the CDR3: TGCGCCAGCAGCCCCCGGACTAGCGGGAGAGGCGAGCAGTACTTC.